The following is a T cell receptor (beta chain) sequence with its context. Losses at the gene ends were 7 bases for V and 9 bases for J; bases not matched to a gene: 14. The CDR3 totals 14 residues. The germline V gene encodes CDR1 MNHEY and CDR2 SVGAGI. Authors' processing steps: Researchers report that nucleated cell counts were estimated from reference gene primer amplification. TCRdb keeps only in-frame clones here, not all; method: immunoSEQ multiplex PCR. The V and J calls and clone size come from that table; D and trimming were worked out from the DNA. The sample lists about 49,000 clones, about 92% occurring once. The data stem from a study of blood T cell repertoires in COVID-19. Seattle patients were enrolled while actively infected and followed longitudinally.

This TCR came from a man aged 55 to 70 with COVID-19, enrolled during active disease. The rearrangement links TRBV6-5 to TRBJ1-2, with 7 bases that match TRBD1. Sequenced input: peripheral blood. The CDR3 sequence: CASIRNRGRGSYTF. The DNA of the CDR3 is TGTGCCAGCATAAGAAATAGGGGGCGAGGGAGCTACACCTTC.